This is a list of T cell receptor beta chains from one sample in a study of blood T cell repertoires in COVID-19. Clones were sequenced by immunoSEQ multiplex PCR, and TCRdb holds only the in-frame ones, with some missing. The top ten clones hold roughly 7.3% of a sample with approximately 280,000 clones, roughly 90% of them seen once. Sequencing was performed on peripheral blood. The source is a woman aged 25-40 years with COVID-19, enrolled during active disease. CDR3s include the opening cysteine and the closing phenylalanine or tryptophan. Each record gives: J gene, clone size, V gene, D gene, CDR3 protein, CDR3 DNA. D genes are given only for firm matches. The size field is filled for only some rows; it gives once, few, many or a size class.

TRBJ2-6	.	TRBV19	TRBD1	CASTTGGASGANVLTF	TGTGCCAGTACCACAGGGGGCGCTTCTGGGGCCAACGTCCTGACTTTC
TRBJ1-6	few	TRBV19	TRBD1	CASSPRDRLNSPLHF	TGTGCCAGTAGTCCCCGGGACAGGTTGAATTCACCCCTCCACTTT
TRBJ2-1	.	TRBV28	TRBD2	CASSPPGTSGYVQFF	TGTGCCAGCAGCCCTCCCGGGACTAGCGGTTATGTGCAGTTCTTC
TRBJ2-3	.	TRBV28	TRBD1	CASRLMDRPHTDTQYF	TGTGCCAGCAGGTTAATGGACAGGCCGCACACAGATACGCAGTATTTT
TRBJ2-6	.	TRBV5-4	TRBD1	CASRRDRASSGANVLTF	TGTGCCAGCAGACGGGACAGGGCGAGCTCTGGGGCCAACGTCCTGACTTTC
TRBJ2-7	few	TRBV27	.	CASSLGSSGTYEQYF	TGTGCCAGCAGTTTAGGTTCAAGCGGCACCTACGAGCAGTACTTC
TRBJ1-6	.	TRBV6-5	.	CASAQVDSPLHF	TGTGCCAGCGCTCAGGTGGATTCACCCCTCCACTTT
TRBJ2-3	.	TRBV2	TRBD1	CASSGQGGTDTQYF	TGTGCCAGCAGTGGACAGGGAGGCACAGATACGCAGTATTTT
TRBJ2-7	.	TRBV30	TRBD2	CASRKGLAGGPYEQYF	TGTGCCTCTAGAAAGGGACTAGCGGGAGGGCCTTACGAGCAGTACTTC
TRBJ1-2	.	TRBV5-5	TRBD1	CASSLAPGGMGGYTF	TGTGCCAGCAGCTTGGCGCCAGGGGGAATGGGCGGCTACACCTTC
TRBJ2-5	.	TRBV4-3	.	CASSQDPRGGGGETQYF	TGCGCCAGCAGCCAAGATCCGAGGGGAGGAGGTGGAGAGACCCAGTACTTC
TRBJ2-6	once	TRBV6-1	TRBD1	CASSVWGQGASGANVLTF	TGTGCCAGCAGTGTATGGGGACAGGGGGCCTCTGGGGCCAACGTCCTGACTTTC
TRBJ2-3	.	TRBV6-2/TRBV6-3	TRBD2	CASSYPSVAGGTDTQYF	TGTGCCAGCAGTTACCCCTCCGTAGCGGGAGGGACAGATACGCAGTATTTT